The clone carrying this T cell receptor beta chain was detected only once. Its antigen is as yet unknown. TCRdb's copy holds only in-frame clones and misses some; the assay was immunoSEQ multiplex PCR. The table shows tens of thousands of clones, with around 86% occurring only once. This CDR3 spans 15 amino acids. V was pared by 4 bases and J by 0 bases, with 13 bases between. The germline V gene has CDR1 MNHEY and CDR2 SVGEGT. The sample is drawn from a study of T cell responses to AZD1222 COVID-19 vaccine. Broader study findings: The breadth and depth of Spike-specific TCRs increased once two AZD1222 doses had been given.

The sample here was peripheral blood, taken 28 days after the second AZD1222 dose. The clonotype comes from an adult who received the AZD1222 COVID-19 vaccine. J is TRBJ2-7 and V is TRBV6-2 or TRBV6-3; a possible D gene is TRBD1 (6 bases). The CDR3, as DNA: TGTGCCAGCAGTTTGAGGCAGGGGATCTCCTACGAGCAGTACTTC. Translating gives CASSLRQGISYEQYF.